The 31 T cell receptor beta chains in this list originate from one sample, sequenced in a study of T cells after posttransplantation cyclophosphamide. Some clones are missing from TCRdb's copy, which holds only in-frame ones; the method was immunoSEQ multiplex PCR. The sample has 50,000 to 55,000 clones; about 86% are singletons. Source material: PBMCs. These receptors were taken from a man aged 25-45 years with a blood cancer, CMV-positive, and with a related stem cell donor.

The DNA for the CDR3 is TGTGCCAGCAGCCAGAATCTCTACAATGAGCAGTTCTTC. Encoded protein: CASSQNLYNEQFF. The chain links TRBV6-4 to TRBJ2-1; D gene uncertain. The V gene lost 6 bases and the J gene lost 3 bases, with 9 bases spanning the gap. The CDR3 extends over 13 amino acids. Germline V gives CDR1 MRHNA, CDR2 SNTAGT.

This clone was recorded only once. The rearrangement links TRBV15 to TRBJ2-7, with a weak D call TRBD2 (6 bases). The CDR3 length is 14 residues. Germline-derived CDR1 and CDR2 are LNHNV and YYDKDF (reference sequence). The V gene lost 3 bases and the J gene lost 0 bases, with 9 bases spanning the gap. CDR3 sequence: CATSRDYSSYEQYF. CDR3 sequence (DNA): TGTGCCACCAGCAGGGACTACAGCTCCTACGAGCAGTACTTC.

This rearrangement joins TRBV4-3 to TRBJ2-7, with TRBD2 identical over 7 bases. The ends lost 4 bases at V and 5 bases at J; junction bases unmatched: 11. The length of the CDR3 is 15 residues. Germline CDR1 reads LGHNA; CDR2 reads YSLEER. CDR3 sequence (DNA): TGCGCCAGCAGCCGGACGGGGCGGGAGAACGACGAGCAGTACTTC. Translated, it gives CASSRTGRENDEQYF.

There are a few counts of this clone. This rearrangement joins TRBV7-7 to TRBJ2-5; tentatively, D is TRBD1 (5 bases). Trimming cost V 1 base and J 1 base, with 10 bases left between them. The length of the CDR3 is 15 residues. Germline-derived CDR1 and CDR2 are SSHAT and FNYEAQ (reference sequence). The CDR3 coding sequence is TGTGCCAGCAGCTTAGGGGTGGGGCCCCAAGAGACCCAGTACTTC. Translated: CASSLGVGPQETQYF.

Turning to this clone: Because it lacks the conserved phenylalanine or tryptophan at the end, this CDR3 is likely a read error. No DNA is shown, since the ends of the CDR3 on it are uncertain; the CDR3 is the one TCRdb lists. The chain couples TRBV6-5 to TRBJ2-7; the tabulated D call, TRBD1, remains unverified against the DNA. Germline assignment: CDR1 MNHEY and CDR2 SVGAGI. The CDR3 spans 12 residues, counting both ends. CDR3 protein: CASSDRTGALTS.

The genes are TRBV7-2 and TRBJ1-1; TRBD1 matches 10 bases. Germline V gene data show CDR1 as SGHTA and CDR2 as FQGNSA. The J segment lost 4 bases and the V segment lost 5 bases, leaving 7 bases of the junction unmatched. The CDR3 covers 15 residues. The CDR3 reads CASSPYGQGVTEAFF. CDR3 DNA: TGTGCCAGCAGCCCCTACGGACAGGGGGTCACTGAAGCTTTCTTT. Drawing the rest from reference TRBV7-2 and TRBJ1-1, the complete variable domain is GAGVSQSPSNKVTEKGKDVELRCDPISGHTALYWYRQSLGQGLEFLIYFQGNSAPDKSGLPSDRFSAERTGGSVSTLTIQRTQQEDSAVYLCASSPYGQGVTEAFFGQGTRLTVV.

CDR3 protein: CASSSGRAQYNEQFF. The CDR3, as DNA: TGTGCCAGTAGTAGCGGGAGGGCCCAATACAATGAGCAGTTCTTC. This chain uses TRBV19 with TRBJ2-1, with 9 nucleotides matching TRBD2. Germline values: CDR1 LNHDA, CDR2 SQIVND (reference sequence). CDR3 length: 15 residues. V shed 4 bases and J 4 bases; nucleotides not matched to a gene: 5.

The chain carries TRBV5-8 and TRBJ2-3; maybe TRBD2 (6 bases). Trimming stripped 3 bases from V and 2 bases from J, with 13 bases between. Germline lookup yields CDR1 SGHTS and CDR2 YDEGEE. CDR3 size: 15 residues. The DNA for the CDR3 is TGTGCCAGCAGCTGGGGAGGTAGACCCACAGATACGCAGTATTTT. This sequence encodes CASSWGGRPTDTQYF.

The J gene is TRBJ2-7, the V gene TRBV6-1; 8 bases align to TRBD2. The junction had 6 bases not matched to a gene; V was cut back by 2 bases and J by 0 bases. CDR1 MNHNS and CDR2 SASEGT come from the germline V gene. CDR3 length: 16 amino acids. The CDR3 loop reads CASSELLADPSYEQYF. The DNA for the CDR3 is TGTGCCAGCAGTGAATTACTAGCGGACCCCTCCTACGAGCAGTACTTC.

This chain joins TRBV11-2 and TRBJ2-7, with D possibly being TRBD2 (6 bases). In germline, CDR1 is SGHAT, CDR2 FQNNGV. The CDR3 totals 16 residues. Deletions cut 1 base from V and 2 bases from J, with 15 bases between. The CDR3 coding sequence is TGTGCCAGCAGCTTAGCCCTTTTAGCTAGCGCCTACGAGCAGTACTTC. Protein sequence: CASSLALLASAYEQYF.

The table lists this clone with a count of one. The rearrangement links TRBV15 to TRBJ1-2; 8 bases agree with TRBD1. Per the germline V gene, CDR1 is LNHNV and CDR2 is YYDKDF (reference sequence). The CDR3 extends over 16 amino acids. V lost 1 base, J lost 0 bases, and 4 bases stayed unmatched. Here the CDR3 DNA reads TGTGCCACCAGCAGAGGACGGACAGGGACTAACTATGGCTACACCTTC. It yields the protein CATSRGRTGTNYGYTF.

In DNA, the CDR3 is TGTGCCAGCAGCTTAGCGTGGAAGGCAGGTAGCGCAGATACGCAGTATTTT. This translates into CASSLAWKAGSADTQYF. This chain connects TRBV11-2 to TRBJ2-3; D possibly corresponds to TRBD2 (5 bases). Trimming cost V 1 base and J 4 bases, with 18 bases left between them. This CDR3 contains 17 residues. Germline V CDR1 and CDR2: SGHAT, FQNNGV. Supplemented by reference TRBV11-2 and TRBJ2-3, the full variable domain reads EAGVAQSPRYKIIEKRQSVAFWCNPISGHATLYWYQQILGQGPKLLIQFQNNGVVDDSQLPKDRFSAERLKGVDSTLKIQPAKLEDSAVYLCASSLAWKAGSADTQYFGPGTRLTVL.

The gene calls are TRBV21-1 and TRBJ2-1; the table names TRBD2, a call not compared with the DNA. TRBV21-1 is assigned pseudogene status. This CDR3 is built from 16 residues. The CDR3 bases are TGTGCCAGCAGCAAACTAGCGGGAGTGTCCTACAATGAGCAGTTCTTC. This translates into CASSKLAGVSYNEQFF.

This rearrangement joins TRBV5-6 to TRBJ2-5; a weak D match, TRBD2 (6 bases). The DNA matches TRBJ2-7 better at its end, which makes the J call doubtful. Per the germline V gene, CDR1 is SGHDT and CDR2 is YYEEEE. The CDR3 is 14 residues long. This CDR3 is CASSWMGGAYEQYF. In nucleotides, the CDR3 is TGTGCCAGCAGCTGGATGGGGGGAGCCTACGAGCAGTACTTC.

The chain recombines TRBV28 with TRBJ2-6; 11 nucleotides line up with TRBD1. CDR3 size: 18 residues. Germline V gene data show CDR1 as MDHEN and CDR2 as SYDVKM. The trim removed 4 bases at V and 4 bases at J, leaving 9 bases unmatched. CDR3 sequence (DNA): TGTGCCAGCAGTTCGGGACAGGGGGGGCGATCGGGGGCCAACGTCCTGACTTTC. This codes for CASSSGQGGRSGANVLTF. The full variable domain, its missing parts supplied by reference TRBV28 and TRBJ2-6, is DVKVTQSSRYLVKRTGEKVFLECVQDMDHENMFWYRQDPGLGLRLIYFSYDVKMKEKGDIPEGYSVSREKKERFSLILESASTNQTSMYLCASSSGQGGRSGANVLTFGAGSRLTVL.

The chain employs TRBV27 and TRBJ2-5; 9 bases are shared with TRBD1. The J segment lost 5 bases and the V segment lost 7 bases, leaving 11 bases of the junction unmatched. Germline V gene sequence: CDR1 MNHEY, CDR2 SMNVEV (reference sequence). This CDR3 is 15 amino acids long. This CDR3 is CASTPAGQGWETQYF. The CDR3 region has the DNA TGTGCCAGCACCCCTGCGGGACAGGGCTGGGAGACCCAGTACTTC.

The J gene is TRBJ2-1, the V gene TRBV7-2; 11 positions agree with TRBD2. V trimming: 2 bases; J trimming: 7 bases; junction bases outside the gene matches: 4. This CDR3 comprises 15 residues. Germline V gene sequence: CDR1 SGHTA, CDR2 FQGNSA. The CDR3 protein is CASSLTSGSWNEQFF. The CDR3 DNA reads as TGTGCCAGCAGCTTAACTAGCGGGAGTTGGAATGAGCAGTTCTTC.

The CDR3 DNA sequence: TGTGCCAGCAGTTTCCCCAGCACTGAAGCTTTCTTT. Translating gives CASSFPSTEAFF. The rearrangement uses TRBV28 and TRBJ1-1; no firm D call. CDR3 size: 12 residues. V was pared by 3 bases and J by 4 bases, with 6 bases between. Germline CDR1 and CDR2: MDHEN and SYDVKM. The variable domain in full, with the rest retrieved from reference TRBV28 and TRBJ1-1, is DVKVTQSSRYLVKRTGEKVFLECVQDMDHENMFWYRQDPGLGLRLIYFSYDVKMKEKGDIPEGYSVSREKKERFSLILESASTNQTSMYLCASSFPSTEAFFGQGTRLTVV.

The V gene is TRBV5-6, the J gene TRBJ1-1; D is unresolved. The CDR3 is made up of 13 amino acids. Trimming removed 5 bases at V and 2 bases at J, with 10 bases between. Germline CDR1 reads SGHDT; CDR2 reads YYEEEE. Here the CDR3 reads CASRGGSNTEAFF. CDR3 DNA: TGTGCCAGCAGGGGAGGGTCAAACACTGAAGCTTTCTTT. Full variable domain (remainder filled in from reference TRBV5-6 and TRBJ1-1): DAGVTQSPTHLIKTRGQQVTLRCSPKSGHDTVSWYQQALGQGPQFIFQYYEEEERQRGNFPDRFSGHQFPNYSSELNVNALLLGDSALYLCASRGGSNTEAFFGQGTRLTVV.

The V call is TRBV28, the J call TRBJ1-1; 7 bases are shared with TRBD1. Looked up from germline, CDR1 is MDHEN and CDR2 is SYDVKM. The CDR3 sequence is 15 residues long. The trim removed 4 bases at V and 4 bases at J, leaving 9 bases unmatched. The CDR3 coding sequence is TGTGCCAGCAGTTCGGATCAGGGGGAAGGCACTGAAGCTTTCTTT. Its translation is CASSSDQGEGTEAFF.

The CDR3: CASSQDGQKETDTQYF. DNA for the CDR3: TGCGCCAGCAGCCAAGATGGACAGAAAGAAACAGATACGCAGTATTTT. This chain links TRBV4-1 with TRBJ2-3; D might be TRBD1 (6 bases). CDR1 and CDR2 from the germline V gene are MGHRA and YSYEKL. The CDR3 is 16 amino acids. V lost 0 bases and J lost 3, with 13 bases in between.

This clone was found once. This chain links TRBV5-1 with TRBJ2-5; 9 nucleotides match TRBD2. From germline, CDR1 is SGHRS and CDR2 YFSETQ. Germline trimming cut 4 bases from V and 4 bases from J; bases unmatched to any gene: 8. The CDR3 has 15 amino acids. This CDR3 reads CASSRAGGPSETQYF. The CDR3 DNA is TGCGCCAGCAGCCGGGCGGGAGGGCCCTCAGAGACCCAGTACTTC.

The chain has TRBV25-1 and TRBJ2-2; D perhaps matches TRBD1 (6 bases). V dropped 5 bases and J dropped 8 bases, with 9 bases sitting between them. This CDR3 has 12 amino acids. The germline V gene has CDR1 MGHDK and CDR2 SYGVNS. This chain's CDR3 is CASSKGTGELFF. CDR3 bases: TGTGCCAGCAGTAAGGGGACAGGGGAGCTGTTTTTT.

This clone was seen only a few times. The chain recombines TRBV6-1 with TRBJ2-7, with D perhaps TRBD1 (5 bases). The CDR3 consists of 14 residues. V shed 2 bases and J shed 5 bases, with 13 bases lying between them. Germline CDR1 MNHNS, CDR2 SASEGT. The CDR3 loop is CASSEPLQANEQYF. The CDR3 DNA sequence: TGTGCCAGCAGTGAACCTTTACAGGCCAACGAGCAGTACTTC.

This clone is medium-sized within its sample. The chain carries TRBV28 and TRBJ2-2; the match to TRBD2 covers 13 bases. Germline-derived CDR1 and CDR2 are MDHEN and SYDVKM. The CDR3 is 20 residues long. The J segment lost 6 bases and the V segment lost 5 bases, leaving 18 bases of the junction unmatched. CDR3 residues: CASSSLVRTSGRSWAGELFF. The CDR3 DNA reads TGTGCCAGCAGTAGCTTGGTGAGGACTAGCGGGAGATCTTGGGCCGGGGAGCTGTTTTTT.

There are a few counts of this clone. DNA for the CDR3: TGTGCCATCAGTGAGCTACAGGGTTATACTGAAGCTTTCTTT. Encoded protein: CAISELQGYTEAFF. The chain recombines TRBV10-3 with TRBJ1-1; D might be TRBD1 (6 bases). CDR3 length equals 14 residues. V shed 2 bases and J shed 5 bases, with 12 bases lying between them. From germline, CDR1 is ENHRY and CDR2 SYGVKD.

The chain carries TRBV7-6 and TRBJ2-7, with 11 bases lining up with TRBD1. Germline V gene sequence: CDR1 SGHVS, CDR2 FNYEAQ. The CDR3 has 16 residues. The trim removed 1 base at V and 5 bases at J, leaving 7 bases unmatched. The CDR3 loop reads CASSLVDRGLRDEQYF. As DNA, the CDR3 is TGTGCCAGCAGCTTAGTGGACAGGGGGCTTCGGGACGAGCAGTACTTC.

The rearrangement uses TRBV30 and TRBJ1-1; unclear D gene. Trimming pared 3 bases from V and 0 bases from J, leaving 8 bases between. Germline CDR1 reads GTSNPN; CDR2 reads SVGIG (reference sequence). This CDR3 region has 13 residues. The CDR3 sequence is CAWRDYMNTEAFF. The CDR3 DNA sequence: TGTGCCTGGAGGGACTACATGAACACTGAAGCTTTCTTT.

J is TRBJ2-3 and V is TRBV5-4; 11 nucleotides match TRBD1. Germline assignment: CDR1 SGHNT and CDR2 YYREEE (reference sequence). The V and J ends lost 3 bases and 7 bases, in that order; junction bases with no gene match: 7. This CDR3 is built from 15 residues. The CDR3 DNA sequence: TGTGCCAGCAGCTCGGGACAGGGGGATGGATATACGCAGTATTTT. This translates into CASSSGQGDGYTQYF.

The chain is built from TRBV15 and TRBJ2-7; 9 positions agree with TRBD1. Germline CDR1 reads LNHNV; CDR2 reads YYDKDF (reference sequence). The V gene end was trimmed by 5 bases and the J gene end by 5 bases; junction bases not matched to a gene: 10. There are 15 residues in the CDR3. The DNA for the CDR3 is TGTGCCACCAGCCTGGACAGGGGCTTCTGGGACGAGCAGTACTTC. Translation: CATSLDRGFWDEQYF.

This clone was picked up a small number of times. The gene calls are TRBV6-6 and TRBJ2-1, with TRBD1 as a possible D gene (5 bases). The CDR3 consists of 12 residues. The germline gives CDR1 MNHNY, CDR2 SVGAGI (reference sequence). The V end was cut by 5 bases, the J end by 6 bases, with 8 bases between. In nucleotides, the CDR3 is TGTGCCAGCAGTACAGGTCGCAATGAGCAGTTCTTC. It is translated as CASSTGRNEQFF.